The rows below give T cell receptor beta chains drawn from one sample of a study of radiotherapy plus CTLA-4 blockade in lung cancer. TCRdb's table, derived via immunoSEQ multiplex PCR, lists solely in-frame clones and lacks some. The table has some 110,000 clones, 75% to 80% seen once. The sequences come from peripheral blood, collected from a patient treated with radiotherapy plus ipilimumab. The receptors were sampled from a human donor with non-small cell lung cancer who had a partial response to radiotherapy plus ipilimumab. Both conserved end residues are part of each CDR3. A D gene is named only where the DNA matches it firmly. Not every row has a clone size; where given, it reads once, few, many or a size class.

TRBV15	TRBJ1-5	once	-	TGTGCCACCAGCAGGTCTTCCCTCCTTAGCAATCAGCCCCAGCATTTT	CATSRSSLLSNQPQHF
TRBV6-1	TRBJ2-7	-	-	TGTGCCAGCAGTCCCGTTGGACTAAGCAAATACGAGCAGTACTTC	CASSPVGLSKYEQYF
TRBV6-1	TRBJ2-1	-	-	TGTGCCAGCAGTGTTGCCCAGAATGAGCAGTTCTTC	CASSVAQNEQFF
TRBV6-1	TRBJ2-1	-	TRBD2	TGTGCCAGCAGTGACCCTAGCGGGAGGCCCTACAATGAGCAGTTCTTC	CASSDPSGRPYNEQFF
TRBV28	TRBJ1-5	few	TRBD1	TGTGCCAGCAGTTGGACAGGGGGATTGGGTCAGCCCCAGCATTTT	CASSWTGGLGQPQHF
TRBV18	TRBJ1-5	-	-	TGTGCCAGCTCCGGAGCGAACAATCAGCCCCAGCATTTT	CASSGANNQPQHF
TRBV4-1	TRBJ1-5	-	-	TGCGCCAGCAGCCAAGAATTAGCAACTACACCATGGCCCCAGCATTTT	CASSQELATTPWPQHF
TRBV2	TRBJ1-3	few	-	TGTGCCAGCAGTCTGCAGGGACTAAGCTCTGGAAACACCATATATTTT	CASSLQGLSSGNTIYF
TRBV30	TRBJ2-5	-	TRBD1	TGTGCCTGGACCATCGGGGACAGGGAAGAGACCCAGTACTTC	CAWTIGDREETQYF
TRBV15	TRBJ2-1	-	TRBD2	TGTGCCACCAGCAAGGGACTAGCGGCCTCCTACAATGAGCAGTTCTTC	CATSKGLAASYNEQFF
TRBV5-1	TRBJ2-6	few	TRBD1	TGCGCCAGCAGCTTCACAGGGGGCGCTGGGGCCAACGTCCTGACTTTC	CASSFTGGAGANVLTF
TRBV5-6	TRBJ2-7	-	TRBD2	TGTGCCAGCAGCTTGAGTCTAGCGGGGCCACTCTCCTACGAGCAGTACTTC	CASSLSLAGPLSYEQYF
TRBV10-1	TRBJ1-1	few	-	TGCGCCAGCAGTGAGTCTCCAGGGGTTGTCGCTTTCTTT	CASSESPGVVAFF
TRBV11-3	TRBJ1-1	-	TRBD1	TGTGCCAGCAGCTCACAGGGGAGGACTGAAGCTTTCTTT	CASSSQGRTEAFF
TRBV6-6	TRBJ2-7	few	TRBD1	TGTGCCAGCATACAGGGGCCAACCCGTTACGAGCAGTACTTC	CASIQGPTRYEQYF
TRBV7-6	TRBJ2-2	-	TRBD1	TGTGCCAGCAGCTTAGGAGCAGGGGGCCCGGGCACCGGGGAGCTGTTTTTT	CASSLGAGGPGTGELFF
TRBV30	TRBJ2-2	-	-	TGTGCCTGGAGACAGGACCCTGGCACCGGGGAGCTGTTTTTT	CAWRQDPGTGELFF
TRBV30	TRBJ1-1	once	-	TGTGCCTGGGTAGGGGCCCCGATCTTGAACACTGAAGCTTTCTTT	CAWVGAPILNTEAFF
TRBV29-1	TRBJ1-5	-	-	TGCAGCGTCGCCAGGGATAGCAATCAGCCCCAGCATTTT	CSVARDSNQPQHF
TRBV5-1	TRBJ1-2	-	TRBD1	TGCGCCAGCAGAGCCGACTCTACAGGGGCCGGCTACACCTTC	CASRADSTGAGYTF
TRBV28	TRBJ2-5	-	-	TGTGCCAGCAGCCGCAGGGATTTGGAGACCCAGTACTTC	CASSRRDLETQYF
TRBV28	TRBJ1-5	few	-	TGTGCCAGCAGTTTCAGGGCTGGCAATCAGCCCCAGCATTTT	CASSFRAGNQPQHF
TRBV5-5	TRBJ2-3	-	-	TGTGCCAGCAGCCCGGGGACATACACAGATACGCAGTATTTT	CASSPGTYTDTQYF
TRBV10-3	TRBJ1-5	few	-	TGTGCCATCATGGGGGGGCCGTATCAGCCCCAGCATTTT	CAIMGGPYQPQHF
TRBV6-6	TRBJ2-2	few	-	TGTGCCAGCAGTCGCGGCGGGGTGGGCGACACCGGGGAGCTGTTTTTT	CASSRGGVGDTGELFF
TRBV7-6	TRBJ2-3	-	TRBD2	TGTGCCAGCAGTATCTTAGCGGGTAGCACAGATACGCAGTATTTT	CASSILAGSTDTQYF
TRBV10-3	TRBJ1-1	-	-	TGTGCCATCAGTGAGCTGGGGCAAAACACTGAAGCTTTCTTT	CAISELGQNTEAFF
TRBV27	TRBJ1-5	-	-	TGTGCCAGCAGCTTGTCCCAGGGGAATCAGCCCCAGCATTTT	CASSLSQGNQPQHF
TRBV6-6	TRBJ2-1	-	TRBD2	TGTGCCAGCAGTTACTCCCTAGCGGGAGACGGTGAGCAGTTCTTC	CASSYSLAGDGEQFF
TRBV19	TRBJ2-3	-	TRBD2	TGTGCCAGTAGTACCCTCGTAGCGGGAGGGACAGATACGCAGTATTTT	CASSTLVAGGTDTQYF
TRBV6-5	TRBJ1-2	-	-	TGTGCCAGCAGTTACTCATCGGACGGGGGCTATGGCTACACCTTC	CASSYSSDGGYGYTF
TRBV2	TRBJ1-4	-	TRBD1	TGTGCCAGCAGCGTACAGGGGCTAAGTGATGAAAAACTGTTTTTT	CASSVQGLSDEKLFF
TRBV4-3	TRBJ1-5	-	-	TGCGCCAGCAGCCAAGATCGGGGGTTGGGGGTTCAGCCCCAGCATTTT	CASSQDRGLGVQPQHF
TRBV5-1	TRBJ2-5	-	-	TGCGCCAGCAGCTCACAAGAGACCCAGTACTTC	CASSSQETQYF
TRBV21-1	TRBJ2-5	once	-	TGTGCCAGCAGCCCGGGGGGGGATGGAGAGACCCAGTACTTC	CASSPGGDGETQYF
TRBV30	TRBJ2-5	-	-	TGTGCCTGGAGTGTGACAGCGTACCAAGAGACCCAGTACTTC	CAWSVTAYQETQYF
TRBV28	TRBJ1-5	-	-	TGTGCCAGCAGTTTTCCGGGAAACCATCAGCCCCAGCATTTT	CASSFPGNHQPQHF
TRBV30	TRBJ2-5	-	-	TGTGCCTGGAGTGTACTTTCCGAAGAGACCCAGTACTTC	CAWSVLSEETQYF
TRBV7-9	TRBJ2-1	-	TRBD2	TGTGCCAGCAGCTTATTAGCTAGCGGGAGCAATGAGCAGTTCTTC	CASSLLASGSNEQFF
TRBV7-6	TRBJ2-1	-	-	TGTGCCAGCAGCTTAGGAGTCTGGCGGGAAGTAGATGAGCAGTTCTTC	CASSLGVWREVDEQFF
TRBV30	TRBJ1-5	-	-	TGTGCCTGGAGTGAAACAGGGAATCAGCCCCAGCATTTT	CAWSETGNQPQHF
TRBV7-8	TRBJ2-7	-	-	TGTGCCAGCAGCTCACTCTTCGGCAGGGAAGACGAGCAGTACTTC	CASSSLFGREDEQYF
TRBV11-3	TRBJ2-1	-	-	TGTGCCAGCAGCTCCATCGGGGGTTCGCCCTACAATGAGCAGTTCTTC	CASSSIGGSPYNEQFF
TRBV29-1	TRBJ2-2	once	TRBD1	TGCAGCGTTCCGGGACAGGCGAACACCGGGGAGCTGTTTTTT	CSVPGQANTGELFF
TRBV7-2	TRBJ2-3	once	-	TGTGCCAGCAGCTTAGACGTCAGAAGCACAGATACGCAGTATTTT	CASSLDVRSTDTQYF
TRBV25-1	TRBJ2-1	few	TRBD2	TGTGCCAGCAGTAAACCCCTCCAAGCGGGAGGCTACAATGAGCAGTTCTTC	CASSKPLQAGGYNEQFF
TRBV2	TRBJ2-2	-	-	TGTGCCAGCAGTGTTTTCGCCGGGGAGCTGTTTTTT	CASSVFAGELFF
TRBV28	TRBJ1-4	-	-	TGTGCCAGCAGTTCCGCAGGGTCAGTTCGATTGGAGCAACTGTTTTTT	CASSSAGSVRLEQLFF
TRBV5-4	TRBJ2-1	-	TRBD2	TGTGCCAGCAGCACTAGCGGGAGCGGGAGTGAGCAGTTCTTC	CASSTSGSGSEQFF
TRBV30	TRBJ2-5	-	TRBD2	TGTGCCTGGAGACTGCCTACTAGCGGGAGAAAGGAAGAGACCCAGTACTTC	CAWRLPTSGRKEETQYF
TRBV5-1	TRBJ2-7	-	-	TGCGCCAGCAGCTGGGACTCTTTAGGATCATGGCGCGAGCAGTACTTC	CASSWDSLGSWREQYF
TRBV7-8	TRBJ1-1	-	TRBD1	TGTGCCAGCAGCCCATATGGACAGGGGTCAACTGAAGCTTTCTTT	CASSPYGQGSTEAFF
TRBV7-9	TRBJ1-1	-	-	TGTGCCAGCAGCTTAGCAGGGGCAGCTGAAGCTTTCTTT	CASSLAGAAEAFF